This T cell receptor (beta chain) was obtained from a study of T cells in Graves' hyperthyroidism and ophthalmopathy. The CDR3 totals 14 residues. J gave up 7 bases and V 5 bases, and 10 bases lay outside the gene matches. The germline V gene has CDR1 SNHLY and CDR2 FYNNEI. In its sample, this clonotype was seen many times. It was RNA transcripts that yielded the amplified TCR beta CDR3 regions. A first-round RT-PCR of the TCR CDR3 used the HTBI primer set. In TCRdb, the multiplex PCR reads were re-called with MiXCR into one record per CDR3 protein. The sample has some 98,000 distinct CDR3 sequences, roughly 40% seen once; the top ten hold 9.5% to 13%.

J is TRBJ2-7 and V is TRBV2; TRBD1 aligns across 8 bases. This sequence was found in a woman in her thirties with Graves' hyperthyroidism. Sequencing was done on a sample of peripheral blood or thyroid tissue (not recorded which). The DNA for the CDR3 is TGTGCCAGCAGTAATCGGGACAGGAGCTGGGAGCAGTACTTC. Its protein is CASSNRDRSWEQYF.